Listed below are T cell receptor beta chains from one sample, sequenced in a study of blood T cell repertoires in COVID-19. Produced via immunoSEQ multiplex PCR; TCRdb's table is partial and in-frame only. This table holds 150,000 to 200,000 clones, more than 70% found once. Material for sequencing was peripheral blood. Source of these receptors: a man in his forties with active or convalescent COVID-19. Both conserved end residues are trimmed from each CDR3. Fields, in order: V gene, CDR3 length, J gene, CDR3 protein.

V: TRBV5-4; length: 10; J: TRBJ2-2; CDR3: ASSHDKLELF
V: TRBV7-9; length: 17; J: TRBJ1-1; CDR3: ASSFVLLRGQGHNTEAF
V: TRBV3-1/TRBV3-2; length: 12; J: TRBJ2-7; CDR3: ASSVGQGPYEQY
V: TRBV4-1; length: 13; J: TRBJ1-1; CDR3: ASSQPGGRGPEAF
V: TRBV10-2; length: 13; J: TRBJ2-3; CDR3: ASSEGRGNTDTQY
V: TRBV19; length: 13; J: TRBJ2-7; CDR3: ASSIISGDTYEQY
V: TRBV11-2; length: 16; J: TRBJ2-1; CDR3: ASSLVSGLAGGHNEQF
V: TRBV5-1; length: 13; J: TRBJ1-2; CDR3: ASSLRTGSNYGYT
V: TRBV15; length: 13; J: TRBJ1-5; CDR3: ATSRGTGRNQPQH
V: TRBV28; length: 10; J: TRBJ1-1; CDR3: ASRLDITVTF
V: TRBV6-5; length: 14; J: TRBJ1-2; CDR3: ASSYPTEVEAYGYT
V: TRBV2; length: 13; J: TRBJ2-1; CDR3: ASSEITSSYNEQF
V: TRBV13; length: 11; J: TRBJ2-2; CDR3: ASSRRNTGELF
V: TRBV11-3; length: 14; J: TRBJ1-3; CDR3: ASSLGDTSSGNTIY
V: TRBV11-1; length: 13; J: TRBJ1-1; CDR3: ASSPSTGMNTEAF
V: TRBV4-1; length: 13; J: TRBJ2-3; CDR3: ASSQGELVTDTQY
V: TRBV15; length: 12; J: TRBJ1-2; CDR3: ATSRADRGAGYT
V: TRBV3-1/TRBV3-2; length: 14; J: TRBJ1-2; CDR3: ASSQGSGGKGYGYT
V: TRBV15; length: 12; J: TRBJ1-3; CDR3: ATSRAGSGNTIY
V: TRBV6-6; length: 11; J: TRBJ1-1; CDR3: ASSPGQATEAF
V: TRBV2; length: 14; J: TRBJ2-3; CDR3: ASRRTSGVLTDTQY
V: TRBV6-5; length: 12; J: TRBJ1-3; CDR3: ASTTDKSGNTIY
V: TRBV13; length: 15; J: TRBJ2-1; CDR3: ASSLRGLAGLNNEQF
V: TRBV30; length: 11; J: TRBJ2-7; CDR3: AGSTGARNEQY
V: TRBV14; length: 11; J: TRBJ1-1; CDR3: ASSPSSFPEAF
V: TRBV6-4; length: 13; J: TRBJ2-2; CDR3: ASRAQGSNTGELF
V: TRBV19; length: 15; J: TRBJ1-4; CDR3: ASSSRTGRRTNEKLF
V: TRBV24-1; length: 10; J: TRBJ1-6; CDR3: ATSDGGSPLH
V: TRBV5-4; length: 14; J: TRBJ1-1; CDR3: ASRSGGTGGGTEAF
V: TRBV6-2/TRBV6-3; length: 12; J: TRBJ2-7; CDR3: ASSYLRQGAEQY
V: TRBV9; length: 13; J: TRBJ1-4; CDR3: ASSEKTGVGEKLF
V: TRBV15; length: 15; J: TRBJ1-3; CDR3: ATSRDAGGPAGNTIY
V: TRBV2; length: 11; J: TRBJ2-7; CDR3: ASMSSSSYEQY
V: TRBV6-6; length: 18; J: TRBJ1-6; CDR3: ASSRLPSTGGGRGSSPLH
V: TRBV6-5; length: 12; J: TRBJ1-5; CDR3: ASSYSGGDQPQH
V: TRBV19; length: 12; J: TRBJ1-1; CDR3: ASSTTGVGTEAF
V: TRBV5-6; length: 12; J: TRBJ1-2; CDR3: ASSLGVAGGVYT
V: TRBV24-1; length: 14; J: TRBJ2-5; CDR3: ATSDPGLQGQETQY
V: TRBV7-9; length: 10; J: TRBJ1-2; CDR3: ASSKASADYT
V: TRBV5-1; length: 13; J: TRBJ2-1; CDR3: ASSLLETEYNEQF
V: TRBV19; length: 15; J: TRBJ1-3; CDR3: ASSHTRDSTSGNTIY
V: TRBV6-1; length: 14; J: TRBJ1-5; CDR3: ASSEAGTGIDQPQH